Sequencing of this T cell receptor (beta chain) was carried out in a study of response to subunit inactivated influenza vaccine. With V trimmed by 0 bases and J by 3 bases, 2 bases remained unmatched. The CDR3 runs to 15 residues. Germline lookup yields CDR1 LNHNV and CDR2 YYDKDF (reference sequence). TCRdb processed the RT-PCR reads anew with MiXCR; each CDR3 protein has one entry. The table has about 780,000 distinct CDR3 sequences, roughly 20% seen once. The V gene is TRBV15, the J gene TRBJ1-1; 9 positions agree with TRBD1. This receptor was taken from a man in his fifties who received an inactivated influenza vaccine. The sequencing here drew on PBMCs from blood, taken 4 to 6 days after vaccination. CDR3 coding DNA: TGTGCCACCAGCAGAGACCGGACAGGGGACACTGAAGCTTTCTTT. Amino acids: CATSRDRTGDTEAFF.